This TCR beta chain was sequenced during a study of molecular identifiers for immune sequencing clone quantification. Study summary: RNA, taken in replicates from approximately 20,000 or 100,000 naive CD8 cells, was split five ways, with four sequenced.

This clonotype was seen more than once but under ten times. What it binds is unknown. A CD8+CD4-CCR7+CD45RA+ gate was used to sort naive CD8 T cells. Preparation of the bulk TCR libraries relied on previously described methods and listed TCR primers. Each CDR3 protein is one row after TCRdb ran MiXCR on the PCR reads. The table records 460,000 or so distinct CDR3 sequences, around 23% of them present only once. Study-wide results and caveats: Identical TCR molecules sharing a barcode could underestimate highly expanded clone sizes.

The CDR3 totals 16 residues. The chain has TRBV3-2 and TRBJ1-2. TRBV3-2 is a documented pseudogene. The receptor's source is a human donor in good health. Some libraries in this study had Jurkat cell RNA spiked in. The sequenced material came from naive CD8+ T cells from blood, with Jurkat cell RNA spiked in. Subset specified: FACS-sorted CD8+CD4-CCR7+CD45RA+ naive T cells. The CDR3: CASSQDQVGANYGYTF. CDR3 coding DNA: TGTGCCAGCAGCCAAGATCAGGTTGGAGCTAACTATGGCTACACCTTC.